Below are 18 T cell receptor beta chains sequenced from a single sample in a study of CD8 T cells in ankylosing spondylitis (dated 2017 in TCRdb). What the authors observed across the whole study: A TCR beta motif of eight highly homologous amino acid variants appeared characteristic of blood from ankylosing spondylitis patients.

The library was obtained by 5' RACE. The run used an Illumina HiSeq 2500. TCRdb passed the public sequencing reads through fastp at Q25 and MiXCR, retaining productive beta sequences. Duplicate CDR3 protein sequences are folded into a single record with the most common DNA and genes. The sample yields roughly 440,000 distinct CDR3 sequences; more than 15% were counted once. The ten top clones hold approximately 1% of the sample. Which antigens these TCRs recognize remains unknown. Sequenced sample: blood, either unsorted or a sorted T cell fraction (not recorded which). These receptors came from a male donor with ankylosing spondylitis.

This clonotype showed up just a few times. The rearrangement uses TRBV5-1 and TRBJ1-1; D not resolved. V lost 3 bases and J lost 0, with 9 bases in between. The CDR3 length is 14 residues. Germline CDR1 is SGHRS and CDR2 is YFSETQ. The CDR3 here is CASSWASLNTEAFF. The CDR3 region has the DNA TGCGCCAGCAGCTGGGCCAGCCTGAACACTGAAGCTTTCTTT.

V gene TRBV6-4 combines with J gene TRBJ2-1, with 8 bases lining up with TRBD2. CDR1 MRHNA and CDR2 SNTAGT come from the germline V gene. The CDR3 contains 15 residues. With V trimmed by 3 bases and J by 6 bases, 7 bases remained unmatched. CDR3 region: CASSELADLPNEQFF. The CDR3 DNA reads as TGTGCCAGCAGTGAACTAGCGGACCTTCCCAATGAGCAGTTCTTC.

This chain connects TRBV7-2 to TRBJ2-7; D uncertain. Trimming took off 8 bases at V and 6 bases at J, with 20 bases between the two ends. The CDR3 has 14 amino acids. CDR1 SGHTA and CDR2 FQGNSA come from the germline V gene. CDR3 sequence: CASGHVDGFGEQYF. The DNA of the CDR3 is TGTGCCAGCGGCCATGTGGACGGATTCGGCGAGCAGTACTTC.

This clonotype was found a few times. J is TRBJ2-3 and V is TRBV18, with D unresolved. The CDR3 runs 15 residues. The V gene's germline CDR1 is KGHSH and CDR2 LQKENI. V lost 1 base, J lost 0 bases, and 8 bases lay in between. CDR3 DNA: TGTGCCAGCTCACCACTGCAGGCAAGCACAGATACGCAGTATTTT. Its protein product is CASSPLQASTDTQYF. Complete variable domain (other parts from reference TRBV18 and TRBJ2-3): NAGVMQNPRHLVRRRGQEARLRCSPMKGHSHVYWYRQLPEEGLKFMVYLQKENIIDESGMPKERFSAEFPKEGPSILRIQQVVRGDSAAYFCASSPLQASTDTQYFGPGTRLTVL.

The sample holds many counts of this clonotype. The chain's CDR3 is CASSREVPGLADHEQYF. The CDR3 DNA reads TGTGCCAGCTCACGGGAAGTACCGGGACTAGCGGACCACGAGCAGTACTTC. The chain links TRBV18 to TRBJ2-7; 11 nucleotides line up with TRBD2. This CDR3 is 17 amino acids long. Germline V gene lookup returns CDR1 KGHSH and CDR2 LQKENI. J was trimmed by 5 bases and V by 4 bases; bases with no gene match: 13.

This rearrangement joins TRBV12-3 or TRBV12-4 to TRBJ1-1, with D perhaps matching TRBD1 (5 bases). V was pared by 11 bases and J by 5 bases, with 15 bases between. The CDR3 runs to 12 residues. The CDR3 sequence: CALKKRGTEAFF. The CDR3 bases are TGTGCCTTAAAAAAAAGGGGTACTGAAGCTTTCTTT.

This clonotype has a handful of counts. One end of the junction fails to match germline, which may point to a read error. This chain uses TRBV20-1 with TRBJ2-7, with D tentatively TRBD2 (6 bases). The V gene's germline CDR1 is DFQATT and CDR2 SNEGSKA (reference sequence). CDR3 length: 14 residues. The CDR3 spells CSAREQGAGHEQYF. The CDR3 DNA sequence: TGCAGTGCGAGAGAGCAGGGAGCGGGCCACGAGCAGTACTTC.

This clonotype was observed a few times. V and J are TRBV5-1 and TRBJ2-5, with 9 nucleotides matching TRBD2. CDR3 size: 16 residues. Germline CDR1 SGHRS, CDR2 YFSETQ. Trimming at V came to 4 bases and at J to 5 bases, leaving 12 bases not matched to a gene. In nucleotides, the CDR3 is TGCGCCAGCAGCCCGAAGCTAAGCGGGGGGCCGGAGACCCAGTACTTC. Its protein is CASSPKLSGGPETQYF.

This clonotype was found many times. The rearrangement uses TRBV7-9 and TRBJ2-2; possibly TRBD1 for D (6 bases). The ends were cut back, 7 bases at V and 4 bases at J, with 16 bases in the middle. The CDR3 covers 15 residues. CDR1 SEHNR and CDR2 FQNEAQ come from the germline V gene (reference sequence). CDR3 loop: CASITGTVITGELFF. CDR3 bases: TGTGCCAGCATCACAGGGACGGTGATCACCGGGGAGCTGTTTTTT.

This clonotype showed up just a few times. The CDR3 DNA reads TGCAGTGCTAAGGGGGAGACTAATGAAAAACTGTTTTTT. It is translated as CSAKGETNEKLFF. The rearrangement uses TRBV20-1 and TRBJ1-4; tentative D call: TRBD1 (6 bases). The CDR3 totals 13 residues. Trimming removed 4 bases from V and 2 bases from J, with 8 bases in between. Germline lookup yields CDR1 DFQATT and CDR2 SNEGSKA (reference sequence).

This clonotype has a handful of counts. This chain links TRBV6-6 with TRBJ2-1, with TRBD1 as a possible D gene (5 bases). This CDR3 comprises 13 residues. V was cut by 7 bases and J by 5 bases, with 12 bases left in between. Germline values: CDR1 MNHNY, CDR2 SVGAGI (reference sequence). Written as DNA, the CDR3 is TGTGCCAGCACCCCGTTCAGGGACAATGAGCAGTTCTTC. Protein: CASTPFRDNEQFF.

The genes are TRBV20-1 and TRBJ2-3; D tentatively fits TRBD1 or TRBD2 (5 bases each). CDR1 and CDR2 (germline): DFQATT, SNEGSKA (reference sequence). CDR3 length: 13 amino acids. Trimming left V 5 bases short and J 3 bases short, with 12 bases between. In nucleotides, the CDR3 is TGCAGTGCTGGGGACCTACGGACAGATACGCAGTATTTT. This sequence encodes CSAGDLRTDTQYF.

The rearrangement links TRBV20-1 to TRBJ2-7; 8 nucleotides align to TRBD2. Trimming cost V 0 bases and J 1 base; bases outside gene matches: 11. Germline V gives CDR1 DFQATT, CDR2 SNEGSKA (reference sequence). CDR3 length: 17 amino acids. CDR3 bases: TGCAGTGCTAGAGATGTGGAAAGGCGGGAGGTATCCTACGAGCAGTACTTC. This translates into CSARDVERREVSYEQYF.

The chain links TRBV7-2 to TRBJ2-2; a weak D match, TRBD1 (5 bases). Germline CDR1 is SGHTA and CDR2 is FQGNSA. Deletions cut 2 bases from V and 2 bases from J, with 9 bases between. The CDR3 has 15 residues. The CDR3 sequence is CASSLSRTNTGELFF. CDR3 in DNA: TGTGCCAGCAGCTTAAGCCGGACAAACACCGGGGAGCTGTTTTTT.

This clonotype was picked up many times. J is TRBJ2-7 and V is TRBV7-3; D is perhaps TRBD2 (5 bases). The CDR3 consists of 13 residues. Germline assignment: CDR1 SGHTA and CDR2 FQGTGA. V was clipped by 5 bases and J by 6 bases, with 14 bases between them. The chain's CDR3 is CASSPEPEGEQYF. CDR3 nucleotides: TGTGCCAGCAGCCCCGAACCTGAGGGCGAGCAGTACTTC.

The gene calls are TRBV27 and TRBJ2-1, with D perhaps matching TRBD2 (6 bases). The CDR3 is 16 amino acids. Germline CDR1 is MNHEY and CDR2 is SMNVEV (reference sequence). The V end was cut by 5 bases, the J end by 5 bases, with 19 bases between. In DNA form, the CDR3 reads TGTGCCAGCAGTACCATTGCGGGACTCGGTGACAATGAGCAGTTCTTC. It codes for CASSTIAGLGDNEQFF.

This clonotype was seen at least ten times. The rearrangement uses TRBV12-3 or TRBV12-4 and TRBJ1-2, with D perhaps matching TRBD1 (6 bases). This CDR3 is 12 amino acids long. Trimming took off 5 bases at V and 8 bases at J, with 12 bases between the two ends. The CDR3 loop is CASSPRGGGYTF. DNA of the CDR3: TGTGCCAGCAGTCCAAGGGGGGGGGGCTACACCTTC.

This clonotype was seen a few times. V and J are TRBV7-2 and TRBJ2-1; the match to TRBD2 covers 11 bases. This CDR3 has 15 residues. V lost 5 bases and J lost 7; bases outside the gene matches: 7. The germline CDR1 and CDR2 sequences are SGHTA and FQGNSA. CDR3 coding DNA: TGTGCCAGCAGCCGATCGGGACTAGCGGCGAATGAGCAGTTCTTC. Residues: CASSRSGLAANEQFF.